This TCR beta chain comes out of a study of T cell responses to AZD1222 COVID-19 vaccine. Study outcomes and limitations: White British ancestry dominated among donors, who included more females, and clonal diversity was possibly underestimated.

The CDR3 is 13 residues long. Germline CDR1 ENHRY, CDR2 SYGVKD. The V end lost 2 bases, the J end lost 4 bases, and 8 bases lay between the germline ends. Concerning this clone: Its antigen is still unknown.

Sequencing was performed with immunoSEQ multiplex PCR; in TCRdb, only in-frame clones are kept and a portion is missing. The table has about 170,000 clones, around nine tenths seen once. The rearrangement links TRBV10-3 to TRBJ1-1; D might be TRBD1 (5 bases). This specimen consisted of peripheral blood, obtained 28 days after the second AZD1222 dose. This TCR came from an adult who received the AZD1222 COVID-19 vaccine. This chain's CDR3 is CAISEAGITEAFF. The DNA of the CDR3 is TGTGCCATCAGTGAGGCAGGGATCACTGAAGCTTTCTTT.